This passage covers 28 T cell receptor beta chains from one sample sequenced in a study of cytotoxic CD8 clonotypes in ibrutinib-treated CLL (dated by TCRdb to the early 2020s). Receptors were amplified or captured by the immunoSEQ multiplex PCR assay. Sourced from immuneACCESS, this table was stored by TCRdb with only in-frame sequences that have V and J called. A share of the clones is absent; for the studies checked, an unresolved V gene accounts for under half, and the remainder has no known explanation. In all, the sample holds some 200,000 clones, and about 75% of those were seen once. The ten largest clones add up to about 6% of the sample. The time point tag for this specimen amounts to: 12 months on ibrutinib. Source: PBMCs, taken after 12 months of ibrutinib treatment. The receptors were sampled from a human donor with chronic lymphocytic leukemia.

DNA for the CDR3: TGCGCCAGCAGTGGGGGCCGCGGGACTAGCGGACAAGAGACCCAGTACTTC. As protein: CASSGGRGTSGQETQYF. The gene calls are TRBV10-1 and TRBJ2-5, with 11 positions matching TRBD2. This CDR3 has 17 residues. From germline, CDR1 is WNHNN and CDR2 SYGVQD (reference sequence). V dropped 4 bases and J dropped 2; count of bases not matched to a gene: 9.

This clone was detected only once. This chain uses TRBV30 with TRBJ1-2; D perhaps matches TRBD1 (5 bases). Trimming took off 3 bases at V and 6 bases at J, with 20 bases between the two ends. Germline assignment: CDR1 GTSNPN and CDR2 SVGIG (reference sequence). CDR3 length equals 15 residues. CDR3 loop: CAWRATGLSVDGYTF. The CDR3, as DNA: TGTGCCTGGAGAGCTACAGGACTATCCGTGGATGGCTACACCTTC.

V and J are TRBV19 and TRBJ1-1; 7 bases align to TRBD1. CDR1 LNHDA and CDR2 SQIVND come from the germline V gene (reference sequence). Trimming took 7 bases from V and 5 from J; bases not matched to a gene: 10. The CDR3 spans 14 residues. CDR3 sequence (DNA): TGTGCCAGTAAGGGGACAACAGGGGTAACTGAAGCTTTCTTT. This sequence encodes CASKGTTGVTEAFF.

The chain has TRBV7-3 and TRBJ2-7; 7 positions agree with TRBD1. The trim removed 0 bases at V and 6 bases at J, leaving 2 bases unmatched. Germline lookup yields CDR1 SGHTA and CDR2 FQGTGA. CDR3 length equals 13 residues. The CDR3 DNA follows: TGTGCCAGCAGCTTAACGTACAGGGGCGAGCAGTACTTC. This codes for CASSLTYRGEQYF. The whole variable domain, filled in from reference TRBV7-3 and TRBJ2-7, reads GAGVSQTPSNKVTEKGKYVELRCDPISGHTALYWYRQSLGQGPEFLIYFQGTGAADDSGLPNDRFFAVRPEGSVSTLKIQRTERGDSAVYLCASSLTYRGEQYFGPGTRLTVT.

This clone was seen more than once but under ten times. The same CDR3 is also encoded by other DNA sequences in this sample. The V and J genes are TRBV5-6 and TRBJ2-7, with D unclear. Germline CDR1 SGHDT, CDR2 YYEEEE. V was pared by 4 bases and J by 0 bases, with 8 bases between. This CDR3 spans 13 amino acids. DNA of the CDR3: TGTGCCAGCAGCGCCGGCCCCTCCTACGAGCAGTACTTC. Its translation: CASSAGPSYEQYF. Full variable domain (remainder filled in from reference TRBV5-6 and TRBJ2-7): DAGVTQSPTHLIKTRGQQVTLRCSPKSGHDTVSWYQQALGQGPQFIFQYYEEEERQRGNFPDRFSGHQFPNYSSELNVNALLLGDSALYLCASSAGPSYEQYFGPGTRLTVT.

V usage is TRBV27 and J usage is TRBJ1-5; TRBD1 agrees at 9 bases. Germline CDR1 reads MNHEY; CDR2 reads SMNVEV (reference sequence). The CDR3 is 15 amino acids. Unmatched junction bases numbered 7, after V lost 6 bases and J lost 4 bases. In nucleotides, the CDR3 is TGTGCCAGCAGGCAAGGGACAGGGTGGAATCAGCCCCAGCATTTT. Translated, it gives CASRQGTGWNQPQHF.

The rearrangement uses TRBV28 and TRBJ2-7, with 12 positions matching TRBD1. Trimming cost V 6 bases and J 5 bases; bases outside gene matches: 8. This CDR3 region has 15 residues. CDR1 is MDHEN and CDR2 is SYDVKM in the germline V gene. CDR3: CASSPGTGGQNEQYF. CDR3 DNA: TGTGCCAGCAGCCCCGGGACAGGGGGCCAGAACGAGCAGTACTTC.

In its sample, this clone was seen a few times. V is TRBV23-1 and J is TRBJ1-2, with D possibly being TRBD1 (5 bases). TRBV23-1 is an ORF for which the function is uncertain. This CDR3 region has 11 residues. The V gene lost 7 bases and the J gene lost 5 bases, with 8 bases spanning the gap. CDR3 protein: CASTQGYGYTF. CDR3 sequence (DNA): TGCGCCAGCACTCAGGGATATGGCTACACCTTC.

This chain links TRBV4-1 with TRBJ1-1, with a tentative D call TRBD1 (5 bases). The length of the CDR3 is 18 residues. Looked up from germline, CDR1 is MGHRA and CDR2 is YSYEKL. Trimming removed 7 bases from V and 0 bases from J, with 24 bases in between. The DNA of the CDR3 is TGCGCCAGCAACCTAGCGGAGGGGCGGGGCCCCATGAACACTGAAGCTTTCTTT. Translated: CASNLAEGRGPMNTEAFF.

This clone showed up just once. The J gene is TRBJ2-3, the V gene TRBV28; a weak D match, TRBD2 (6 bases). Between the trimmed V and J ends, which lost 6 bases and 4 bases, there was a span of 17 bases. CDR1 is MDHEN and CDR2 is SYDVKM in the germline V gene. The CDR3 has 15 residues. This chain's CDR3 is CASSTPAGLSDTQYF. The CDR3 nucleotides read TGTGCCAGCAGCACCCCTGCGGGGCTGTCAGATACGCAGTATTTT.

CDR3 loop: CASSLLMETTQYF. CDR3 bases: TGTGCCAGCAGCTTATTGATGGAGACCACGCAGTATTTT. The rearrangement links TRBV7-3 to TRBJ2-3, with D hard to call. From germline, CDR1 is SGHTA and CDR2 FQGTGA. The ends were cut back, 2 bases at V and 9 bases at J, with 12 bases in the middle. CDR3 length equals 13 residues.

The CDR3 loop reads CASSLGLGTGRYQPQHF. In DNA form, the CDR3 reads TGTGCCAGCAGCTTAGGACTGGGGACAGGGCGCTATCAGCCCCAGCATTTT. V is TRBV7-4 and J is TRBJ1-5; 9 nucleotides match TRBD1. V lost 1 base and J lost 5; bases outside the gene matches: 9. The CDR3 has 17 residues. Germline CDR1 and CDR2: SGHVT and SQSDAQ.

The chain carries TRBV5-1 and TRBJ2-7; 15 bases are shared with TRBD2. The CDR3 has 18 amino acids. The germline V gene has CDR1 SGHRS and CDR2 YFSETQ. V trimming: 4 bases; J trimming: 2 bases; junction bases outside the gene matches: 10. The CDR3 is CASSPRGLAGGSPYEQYF. For the CDR3, the DNA is TGCGCCAGCAGCCCACGCGGACTAGCGGGAGGGAGTCCCTACGAGCAGTACTTC.

This clone was counted a single time. This CDR3 reads CASSYGQGVRGYTF. CDR3 DNA sequence: TGTGCCAGCAGTTACGGACAGGGGGTACGTGGCTACACCTTC. This chain uses TRBV6-5 with TRBJ1-2, with 10 bases fitting TRBD1. Unmatched junction bases numbered 4, after V lost 2 bases and J lost 7 bases. The CDR3 is made up of 14 amino acids. Germline assignment: CDR1 MNHEY and CDR2 SVGAGI.

With regard to this clone: Other DNA variants within this sample encode the same CDR3. The rearrangement uses TRBV20-1 and TRBJ1-4, with no clear D. V was cut by 4 bases and J by 6 bases, with 6 bases left in between. There are 11 residues in the CDR3. Germline assignment: CDR1 DFQATT and CDR2 SNEGSKA (reference sequence). The CDR3 sequence: CSATGYEKLFF. In DNA, the CDR3 is TGCAGTGCTACAGGATATGAAAAACTGTTTTTT.

A few counts support this clone. A junction boundary mismatches the germline segment, possibly from a read error. This rearrangement joins TRBV5-1 to TRBJ1-2; 10 positions agree with TRBD1. Germline V lookup: CDR1 SGHRS, CDR2 YFSETQ. This CDR3 contains 14 residues. CDR3 sequence reads: CASRLGTGAYGYTF. The CDR3 bases are TGCGCCAGCAGGTTGGGGACAGGGGCCTATGGCTACACCTTC.

J is TRBJ1-5 and V is TRBV6-6; D not resolved. The ends were cut back, 0 bases at V and 7 bases at J, with 13 bases in the middle. The CDR3 totals 15 residues. The germline gives CDR1 MNHNY, CDR2 SVGAGI (reference sequence). DNA of the CDR3: TGTGCCAGCAGTTACTCCACCCAAGGGAACCAGCCCCAGCATTTT. Amino acids: CASSYSTQGNQPQHF.

The CDR3, as DNA: TGTGCCAGCAGCTCCAGGGGGCTGGCCACTGAAGCTTTCTTT. It encodes CASSSRGLATEAFF. The chain employs TRBV7-6 and TRBJ1-1; 8 positions agree with TRBD1. From germline, CDR1 is SGHVS and CDR2 FNYEAQ. This CDR3 spans 14 amino acids. V lost 4 bases, J lost 4 bases, and 5 bases stayed unmatched.

The V and J genes are TRBV5-1 and TRBJ1-6; the D gene is possibly TRBD1 (5 bases). The CDR3 loop spans 13 amino acids. From germline, CDR1 is SGHRS and CDR2 YFSETQ. Trimming took 5 bases from V and 7 from J, leaving 10 bases between them. The CDR3 here is CASRTGENSPLHF. CDR3 DNA sequence: TGCGCCAGCAGGACGGGGGAAAATTCACCCCTCCACTTT.

The V and J genes are TRBV30 and TRBJ2-1; unclear D gene. The V end was cut by 3 bases, the J end by 0 bases, with 6 bases between. Germline lookup yields CDR1 GTSNPN and CDR2 SVGIG (reference sequence). CDR3 size: 13 residues. The CDR3 protein is CAWRRSSYNEQFF. For the CDR3, the DNA is TGTGCCTGGAGGAGGAGCTCCTACAATGAGCAGTTCTTC.

The chain joins TRBV6-4 to TRBJ1-5, with D hard to call. Between the trimmed V and J ends, which lost 5 bases and 4 bases, there was a span of 9 bases. This CDR3 spans 13 amino acids. CDR1 is MRHNA and CDR2 is SNTAGT in the germline V gene. The DNA for the CDR3 is TGTGCCAGCAGTCAAGGTGGGAATCAGCCCCAGCATTTT. Its protein is CASSQGGNQPQHF.

The chain carries TRBV6-1 and TRBJ1-2, with TRBD1 identical over 8 bases. The CDR3 covers 14 residues. Trimming cost V 5 bases and J 4 bases; bases outside gene matches: 6. From germline, CDR1 is MNHNS and CDR2 SASEGT. DNA for the CDR3: TGTGCCAGCAGTATAGACAGGGGCCTCTATGGCTACACCTTC. Protein product: CASSIDRGLYGYTF.

The chain uses TRBV7-2 and TRBJ2-1, with D maybe TRBD1 (6 bases). The V gene lost 5 bases and the J gene lost 2 bases, with 16 bases spanning the gap. The CDR3 extends over 16 amino acids. Looked up from germline, CDR1 is SGHTA and CDR2 is FQGNSA. CDR3 loop: CASSGRGQKTYNEQFF. CDR3 coding DNA: TGTGCCAGCAGCGGACGAGGACAGAAGACCTACAATGAGCAGTTCTTC. The full variable domain, with the rest looked up from reference TRBV7-2 and TRBJ2-1, is GAGVSQSPSNKVTEKGKDVELRCDPISGHTALYWYRQSLGQGLEFLIYFQGNSAPDKSGLPSDRFSAERTGGSVSTLTIQRTQQEDSAVYLCASSGRGQKTYNEQFFGPGTRLTVL.

The sample holds a few counts of this clone. The rearrangement links TRBV6-6 to TRBJ1-3; a possible D gene is TRBD1 (5 bases). Germline CDR1 is MNHNY and CDR2 is SVGAGI (reference sequence). The CDR3 sequence is 13 residues long. Trimming pared 7 bases from V and 6 bases from J, leaving 13 bases between. CDR3 protein: CASTYGAKNTIYF. The CDR3 bases are TGTGCCAGCACCTATGGGGCCAAAAACACCATATATTTT.

The chain is built from TRBV29-1 and TRBJ2-2; 10 bases agree with TRBD1. V gave up 6 bases and J gave up 6 bases; unmatched junction bases: 1. CDR3 length: 12 amino acids. CDR1 is SQVTM and CDR2 is ANQGSEA in the germline V gene. CDR3 nucleotides: TGCAGCGTGGGACAGGGGTCCGGGGAGCTGTTTTTT. Its translation is CSVGQGSGELFF.

This chain joins TRBV28 and TRBJ1-2; 7 bases are shared with TRBD1. The CDR3 contains 14 residues. Germline assignment: CDR1 MDHEN and CDR2 SYDVKM. After removal of 4 bases from V and 5 bases from J, the junction contained 7 bases not matched to a gene. CDR3 loop: CASSWGTESYGYTF. CDR3 bases: TGTGCCAGCAGTTGGGGGACAGAGTCATATGGCTACACCTTC.

This clone has more than one count but fewer than ten. This chain links TRBV19 with TRBJ2-1; 9 positions agree with TRBD1. V lost 4 bases to trimming and J lost 6 bases; unmatched junction nucleotides: 10. The CDR3 is 16 amino acids. Germline V gene lookup returns CDR1 LNHDA and CDR2 SQIVND (reference sequence). CDR3 DNA: TGTGCCAGTAGTAAGATACCGGGACAGGGTGTCAATGAGCAGTTCTTC. As protein: CASSKIPGQGVNEQFF.

The CDR3 is CASSGLGGSGNTIYF. CDR3 DNA: TGTGCCAGCAGTGGCCTGGGGGGGTCTGGAAACACCATATATTTT. The chain combines TRBV6-1 with TRBJ1-3; D might be TRBD1 (5 bases). This CDR3 has 15 amino acids. The germline V gene has CDR1 MNHNS and CDR2 SASEGT. Trimming pared 4 bases from V and 1 base from J, leaving 11 bases between.